This TCR beta chain was identified in a study of PD-1 blockade in classical Hodgkin lymphoma. Documented time point: cycle 4 day 1 (C4D1), after around six weeks of nivolumab. After autologous stem cell transplantation all patients relapsed, and prior brentuximab vedotin exposure differed between cohorts. Researchers used magnetic negative selection to pull out pure CD4+ T cells from thawed PBMCs. Best response was recorded as complete response, partial response or progressive disease. TCRdb's copy holds only in-frame clones and misses some; the assay was immunoSEQ multiplex PCR. The table lists roughly 29,000 clones, 85% of them singletons. This CDR3 region has 15 residues. Germline V gives CDR1 MNHEY, CDR2 SVGAGI. Trimming removed 6 bases at V and 6 bases at J, with 17 bases between. The study, taken as a whole, reports: The study found that TCR diversity rose significantly by C4D1 in CD4+ but not CD8+ cells. Causes of the repertoire differences remain undefined, possibly disease activity or prior therapy. When set against healthy donors, newly diagnosed patients were reported to show lower baseline TCR diversity.

Remarks on this clone: Its antigen is not known.

The rearrangement uses TRBV6-5 and TRBJ2-2; possibly TRBD1 for D (6 bases). The source was CD4+ T cells from blood, collected before the fourth cycle of nivolumab. The receptor's source is a human donor with classical Hodgkin lymphoma. DNA for the CDR3: TGTGCCAGCAGCCAAACAGGGAAAAACGCCGGGGAGCTGTTTTTT. Amino acid sequence: CASSQTGKNAGELFF.